A selection of T cell receptor beta chains follows, all from one sample in a study of CD4+ T cells in melanoma. Using immunoSEQ multiplex PCR, the repertoire was profiled, and TCRdb retains in-frame clones only, with some absent. The sample has about 54,000 clones, approximately 74% seen once. The sample taken for sequencing was tumor tissue. These TCRs come from a human donor with melanoma. Both conserved end residues are part of each CDR3.

J	V	CDR3
TRBJ1-3	TRBV7-3	CASSSGPGNTIYF
TRBJ1-2	TRBV6-5	CASSYSTGGGYTF
TRBJ2-7	TRBV30	CASQGSTSSYEQYF
TRBJ1-5	TRBV4-1	CASSQGGGTQHF
TRBJ1-2	TRBV5-1	CASSLGDRVGGYGYTF
TRBJ2-3	TRBV11-1	CASSLSDTQYF
TRBJ2-2	TRBV5-6	CASGVGGPGELFF
TRBJ1-2	TRBV28	CASSTWTEANYGYTF
TRBJ1-5	TRBV30	CAWSPRGRPNQPQHF
TRBJ1-6	TRBV7-9	CASSPAVGGSYNSPLHF